These 9 T cell receptor beta chains were sequenced from one sample in a study of cytomegalovirus exposure and HLA in healthy donors. The PCR contained 60 Vbeta and 13 Jbeta primers. Assay used: immunoSEQ multiplex PCR; TCRdb lists only in-frame clones, some missing. The sample holds more than 60,000 clones; 60% to 80% are singletons and the top ten take around 5.1%. Input material: PBMCs. Receptor source: a male donor in good health and CMV-seropositive.

The rearrangement joins TRBV10-2 to TRBJ1-1; no definite D call. This CDR3 has 14 amino acids. The V end was cut by 6 bases, the J end by 1 base, with 12 bases between. Germline V CDR1 and CDR2: WSHSY, SAAADI. Here the CDR3 reads CASSSTPANTEAFF. DNA for the CDR3: TGCGCCAGCAGCTCGACTCCGGCGAACACTGAAGCTTTCTTT.

This chain links TRBV6-4 with TRBJ2-7; no clear D gene. This CDR3 is 15 amino acids long. V gave up 2 bases and J gave up 3 bases, with 14 bases separating them. CDR1 is MRHNA and CDR2 is SNTAGT in the germline V gene. CDR3 coding DNA: TGTGCCAGCAGTGACCCCTATCCCAATTGCTACGAGCAGTACTTC. This sequence encodes CASSDPYPNCYEQYF.

The rearrangement joins TRBV6-6 to TRBJ1-2, with a possible D match to TRBD1 (6 bases). This CDR3 comprises 13 residues. V lost 6 bases and J 4 bases, leaving 12 bases between the germline ends. Germline-derived CDR1 and CDR2 are MNHNY and SVGAGI (reference sequence). DNA of the CDR3: TGTGCCAGCAGCGCTACAGGGCTCTATGGCTACACCTTC. It codes for CASSATGLYGYTF.

This rearrangement joins TRBV30 to TRBJ1-4; 11 nucleotides agree with TRBD1. Germline loops: CDR1 GTSNPN, CDR2 SVGIG (reference sequence). The CDR3 is 14 amino acids. The V gene end was trimmed by 2 bases and the J gene end by 8 bases; junction bases not matched to a gene: 4. CDR3 in amino acids: CAWSTGTGGEKLFF. Here the CDR3 DNA reads TGTGCCTGGAGTACCGGGACAGGGGGGGAAAAACTGTTTTTT.

V is TRBV4-2 and J is TRBJ1-3; perhaps TRBD1 as D (5 bases). From germline, CDR1 is LGHNA and CDR2 YNFKEQ. V dropped 4 bases and J dropped 0 bases, with 13 bases sitting between them. This CDR3 spans 16 amino acids. The CDR3 DNA reads as TGTGCCAGCAGCCGAGAATTACAGGACTCTGGAAACACCATATATTTT. Residues: CASSRELQDSGNTIYF.

This clone turned up a few times. The chain joins TRBV6-5 to TRBJ1-1; 7 nucleotides agree with TRBD1. V lost 2 bases and J lost 6; bases outside the gene matches: 3. The CDR3 totals 13 residues. CDR1 and CDR2 (germline): MNHEY, SVGAGI. The CDR3 DNA reads as TGTGCCAGCAGTTACGAAGGGGGCTCTGAAGCTTTCTTT. It codes for CASSYEGGSEAFF.

In its sample, this clone was seen a few times. The chain has TRBV9 and TRBJ1-4, with 8 bases matching TRBD1. The CDR3 runs 14 residues. Germline assignment: CDR1 SGDLS and CDR2 YYNGEE. V shed 5 bases, J shed 8 bases, and the junction held 8 bases outside the gene matches. The CDR3 nucleotides read TGTGCCAGCAGTCCGGGACAGGTGCGAGAAAAACTGTTTTTT. This sequence encodes CASSPGQVREKLFF.

This clone was recorded only once. V is TRBV7-2 and J is TRBJ2-2; possibly TRBD1 for D (5 bases). This CDR3 comprises 16 residues. Germline CDR1 is SGHTA and CDR2 is FQGNSA. Trimming removed 4 bases at V and 5 bases at J, with 17 bases between. The CDR3 region has the DNA TGTGCCAGCAGCTCCCGCTTTTCAACAGGAACCGGGGAGCTGTTTTTT. This gives the protein CASSSRFSTGTGELFF.

This clone was detected only a few times. This rearrangement joins TRBV13 to TRBJ1-1; D is undetermined. The CDR3 extends over 15 amino acids. Germline lookup yields CDR1 PRHDT and CDR2 FYEKMQ (reference sequence). The V gene lost 6 bases and the J gene lost 0 bases, with 14 bases spanning the gap. The CDR3 nucleotides are TGTGCCAGCAGTCTTGGACTGATCTTGAACACTGAAGCTTTCTTT. This sequence encodes CASSLGLILNTEAFF.